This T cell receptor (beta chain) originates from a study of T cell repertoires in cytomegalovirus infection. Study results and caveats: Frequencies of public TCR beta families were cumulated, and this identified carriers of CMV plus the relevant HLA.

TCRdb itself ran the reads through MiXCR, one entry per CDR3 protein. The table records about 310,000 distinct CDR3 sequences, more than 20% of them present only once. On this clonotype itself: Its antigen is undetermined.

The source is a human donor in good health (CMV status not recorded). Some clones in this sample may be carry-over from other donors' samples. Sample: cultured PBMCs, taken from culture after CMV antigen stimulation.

CDR3 coding DNA: TGTGCCAGCAGCGTAGCTGCGGGAGGCCACTCCTACAATGAGCAGTTCTTC. Encoded protein: CASSVAAGGHSYNEQFF. The V and J genes are TRBV9 and TRBJ2-1; TRBD2 agrees at 8 bases. V shed 0 bases and J 0 bases; nucleotides not matched to a gene: 5. Looked up from germline, CDR1 is SGDLS and CDR2 is YYNGEE. The CDR3 is made up of 17 amino acids.